This T cell receptor beta chain stems from a study of CXCR3-negative and CXCR3-positive naive CD8 T cells. 5' RACE that incorporated UMI labels was used to prepare the TRB cDNA libraries. TCRdb reprocessed the 5' RACE reads, with one entry per CDR3 protein and no DNA. The sample table sets out tens of thousands of distinct CDR3 sequences. Germline V gene sequence: CDR1 MDHEN, CDR2 SYDVKM. The CDR3 length is 16 residues. The CD45RO-CCR7+CD27+CD95- phenotype denoted naive CD8+ T cells. The clonotype was recovered from a human donor in good health. Some clones in this sample may be carry-over from other donors' samples. The sequencing sample was made of naive CXCR3- CD8+ T cells from blood. As for subset: CD45RO-CCR7+CD27+CD95- naive CD8+ T cells lacking CXCR3 (TNR3-). This sequence joins TRBV28 and TRBJ2-1; TCRdb's D call, TRBD1, is unchecked because there is no DNA. Here the CDR3 reads CASSLLGTGSYNEQFF.